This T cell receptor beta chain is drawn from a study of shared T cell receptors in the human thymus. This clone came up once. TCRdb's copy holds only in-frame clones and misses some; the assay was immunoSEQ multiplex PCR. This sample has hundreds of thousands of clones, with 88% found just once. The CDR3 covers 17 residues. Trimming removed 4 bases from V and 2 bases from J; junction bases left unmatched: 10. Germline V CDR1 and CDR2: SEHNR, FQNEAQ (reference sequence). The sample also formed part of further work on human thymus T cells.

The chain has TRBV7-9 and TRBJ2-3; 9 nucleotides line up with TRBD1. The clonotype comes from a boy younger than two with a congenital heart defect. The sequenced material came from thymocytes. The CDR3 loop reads CASSCFPGQGLTDTQYF. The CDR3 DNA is TGTGCCAGCAGCTGCTTTCCGGGACAGGGACTCACAGATACGCAGTATTTT.